Shown below are 9 T cell receptor beta chains from a single sample sequenced in a study of follicular helper T cells after annual influenza vaccination. Time point reported: 2015-2016 season, pre-vaccination. Using immunoSEQ multiplex PCR, the repertoire was profiled, and TCRdb retains in-frame clones only, with some absent. The sample lists approximately 15,000 clones; roughly 74% were seen once. The sequencing used CXCR5- memory CD4+ T cells sorted from blood, collected on the day of influenza vaccination. These receptors all come from an adult who received the influenza vaccine.

CDR3 residues: CASSGLGARGLSEQYF. CDR3 in DNA: TGTGCCAGCAGCGGGCTGGGAGCCAGGGGGCTGTCAGAGCAGTACTTC. V gene TRBV7-6 combines with J gene TRBJ2-7; TRBD1 aligns across 8 bases. After removal of 5 bases from V and 7 bases from J, the junction contained 16 bases not matched to a gene. The CDR3 consists of 16 residues. Germline V gives CDR1 SGHVS, CDR2 FNYEAQ.

In this sample, this clone turned up a few times. The chain combines TRBV6-4 with TRBJ1-2; a weak D match, TRBD1 (5 bases). The CDR3 covers 14 residues. The germline V gene encodes CDR1 MRHNA and CDR2 SNTAGT. The V end was cut by 6 bases, the J end by 8 bases, with 19 bases between. Here the CDR3 reads CASRPSLQGSGYTF. The CDR3 region has the DNA TGTGCCAGCAGACCCTCCCTTCAGGGTAGCGGCTACACCTTC.

The CDR3 loop reads CASSLTRQGLRRGGYTF. The CDR3 nucleotides are TGTGCCAGCAGCTTGACCAGACAGGGTCTCCGTCGGGGTGGCTACACCTTC. The rearrangement uses TRBV7-9 and TRBJ1-2, with 7 bases lining up with TRBD1. Germline V gene sequence: CDR1 SEHNR, CDR2 FQNEAQ (reference sequence). The CDR3 spans 17 residues. The J segment lost 7 bases and the V segment lost 3 bases, leaving 17 bases of the junction unmatched.

The chain recombines TRBV5-1 with TRBJ2-5; 13 positions agree with TRBD2. Trimming removed 4 bases from V and 3 bases from J; junction bases left unmatched: 6. This CDR3 spans 16 amino acids. The germline V gene encodes CDR1 SGHRS and CDR2 YFSETQ. CDR3 in amino acids: CASSLGTSGGEETQYF. CDR3 in DNA: TGCGCCAGCAGCCTTGGAACTAGCGGGGGGGAAGAGACCCAGTACTTC.

The genes are TRBV5-4 and TRBJ2-5; 7 bases match TRBD2. Germline CDR1 reads SGHNT; CDR2 reads YYREEE (reference sequence). The trim removed 6 bases at V and 2 bases at J, leaving 7 bases unmatched. CDR3 length: 14 amino acids. The CDR3 DNA sequence: TGTGCCAGCAAGGGAGGGAGCTGGCAAGAGACCCAGTACTTC. Translated: CASKGGSWQETQYF.

The CDR3 here is CASSVKGGPWAGELFF. Written as DNA, the CDR3 is TGCGCCAGCAGTGTAAAGGGGGGACCGTGGGCCGGGGAGCTGTTTTTT. The V gene is TRBV10-2, the J gene TRBJ2-2; TRBD1 or TRBD2 may be the D gene (6 bases each). V lost 4 bases, J lost 6 bases, and 18 bases lay in between. Germline loops: CDR1 WSHSY, CDR2 SAAADI. This CDR3 comprises 16 residues.

The V call is TRBV28, the J call TRBJ1-2; TRBD1 matches at 9 bases. CDR3 length equals 15 residues. V lost 1 base, J lost 5 bases, and 5 bases stayed unmatched. Germline lookup yields CDR1 MDHEN and CDR2 SYDVKM. The CDR3 spells CASSLYGTGSYGYTF. CDR3 nucleotide sequence: TGTGCCAGCAGTTTATACGGGACAGGGAGTTATGGCTACACCTTC.

The chain has TRBV7-9 and TRBJ2-3, with a possible D match to TRBD2 (6 bases). In germline, CDR1 is SEHNR, CDR2 FQNEAQ (reference sequence). The V gene lost 3 bases and the J gene lost 4 bases, with 17 bases spanning the gap. This CDR3 has 16 amino acids. This chain's CDR3 is CASSLGGPRRADTQYF. CDR3 coding DNA: TGTGCCAGCAGCTTGGGGGGTCCTAGGAGGGCAGATACGCAGTATTTT. Looking up the rest from reference TRBV7-9 and TRBJ2-3 gives the full variable domain: DTGVSQNPRHKITKRGQNVTFRCDPISEHNRLYWYRQTLGQGPEFLTYFQNEAQLEKSRLLSDRFSAERPKGSFSTLEIQRTEQGDSAMYLCASSLGGPRRADTQYFGPGTRLTVL.

The rearrangement joins TRBV5-4 to TRBJ1-1; no clear D gene. The ends were cut back, 3 bases at V and 2 bases at J, with 2 bases in the middle. CDR1 SGHNT and CDR2 YYREEE come from the germline V gene (reference sequence). CDR3 length equals 11 residues. CDR3 DNA: TGTGCCAGCAGCTCCAACACTGAAGCTTTCTTT. Encoded protein: CASSSNTEAFF.